The entry that follows covers one TCR beta chain sequence. Its antigen is not identified. The data originate from a study of T cell responses to AZD1222 COVID-19 vaccine. General study results and limits: The repertoires were collected only after the peak T cell response.

Samples with a second dose at about 4 or about 12 weeks were pooled together. V shed 1 base and J shed 5 bases, with 9 bases lying between them. The CDR3 sequence is 13 residues long. The germline CDR1 and CDR2 sequences are SGHRS and YFSETQ. Measured with immunoSEQ multiplex PCR; TCRdb has only the in-frame clones, and not every one. The repertoire holds about 94,000 clones, 85% seen once, with roughly 4.7% in the top ten. J is TRBJ1-2 and V is TRBV5-1; D is undetermined. This clonotype was sampled from an adult who received the AZD1222 COVID-19 vaccine. The sample here was peripheral blood, taken 28 days after the second AZD1222 dose. The CDR3 region has the DNA TGCGCCAGCAGCTTGTTCCAGGAATATGGCTACACCTTC. It specifies CASSLFQEYGYTF.